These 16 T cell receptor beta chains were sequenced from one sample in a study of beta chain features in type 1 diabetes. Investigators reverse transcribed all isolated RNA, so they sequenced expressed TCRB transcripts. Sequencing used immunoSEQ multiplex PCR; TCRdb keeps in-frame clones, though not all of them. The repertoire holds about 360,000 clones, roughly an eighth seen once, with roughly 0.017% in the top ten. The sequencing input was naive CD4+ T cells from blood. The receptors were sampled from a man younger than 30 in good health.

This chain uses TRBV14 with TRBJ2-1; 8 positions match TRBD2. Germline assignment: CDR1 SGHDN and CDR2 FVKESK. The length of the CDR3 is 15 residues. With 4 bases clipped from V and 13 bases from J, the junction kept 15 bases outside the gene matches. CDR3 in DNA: TGTGCCAGCAGCCGGCGGGGGGCGAGCGGGAGTATACAGTTCTTC. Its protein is CASSRRGASGSIQFF.

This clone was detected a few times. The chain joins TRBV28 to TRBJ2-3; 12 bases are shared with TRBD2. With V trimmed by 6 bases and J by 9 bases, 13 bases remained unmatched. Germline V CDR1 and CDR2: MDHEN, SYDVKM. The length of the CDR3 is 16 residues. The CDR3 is CASRAASGGAWKTQYF. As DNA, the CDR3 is TGTGCCAGCAGAGCTGCTAGCGGGGGGGCGTGGAAGACGCAGTATTTT.

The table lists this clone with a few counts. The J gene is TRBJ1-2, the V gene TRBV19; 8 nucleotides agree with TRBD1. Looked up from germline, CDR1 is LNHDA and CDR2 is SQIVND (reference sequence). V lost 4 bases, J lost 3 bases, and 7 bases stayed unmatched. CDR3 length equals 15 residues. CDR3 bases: TGTGCCAGTAGTAGCCGGGACAGGCCGTACTATGGCTACACCTTC. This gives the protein CASSSRDRPYYGYTF.

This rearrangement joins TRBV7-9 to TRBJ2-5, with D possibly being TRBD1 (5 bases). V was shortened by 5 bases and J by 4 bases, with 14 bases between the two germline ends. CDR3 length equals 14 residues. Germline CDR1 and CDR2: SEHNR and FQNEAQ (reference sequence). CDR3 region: CASSHPRQSETQYF. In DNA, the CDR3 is TGTGCCAGCAGCCACCCACGACAGTCAGAGACCCAGTACTTC.

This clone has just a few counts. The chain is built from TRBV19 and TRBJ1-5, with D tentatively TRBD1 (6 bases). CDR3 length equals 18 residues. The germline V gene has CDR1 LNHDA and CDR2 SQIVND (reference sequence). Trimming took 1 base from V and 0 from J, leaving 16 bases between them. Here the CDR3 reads CASSIGPDSWNSNQPQHF. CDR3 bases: TGTGCCAGTAGTATAGGCCCGGACAGTTGGAATAGCAATCAGCCCCAGCATTTT.

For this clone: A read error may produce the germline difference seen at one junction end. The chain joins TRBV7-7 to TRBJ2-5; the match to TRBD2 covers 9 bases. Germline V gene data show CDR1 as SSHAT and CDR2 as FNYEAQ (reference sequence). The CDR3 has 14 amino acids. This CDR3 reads CASSLAGAVETQYF. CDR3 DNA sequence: TGTGCTAGCAGCTTAGCGGGAGCAGTAGAGACCCAGTACTTC.

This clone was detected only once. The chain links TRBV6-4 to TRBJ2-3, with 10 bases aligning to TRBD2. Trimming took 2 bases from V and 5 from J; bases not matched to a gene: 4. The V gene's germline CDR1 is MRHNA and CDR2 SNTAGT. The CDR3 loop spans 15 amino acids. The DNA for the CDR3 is TGTGCCAGCAGTGACAGCGGGAGGGCTAGAGATACGCAGTATTTT. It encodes CASSDSGRARDTQYF.

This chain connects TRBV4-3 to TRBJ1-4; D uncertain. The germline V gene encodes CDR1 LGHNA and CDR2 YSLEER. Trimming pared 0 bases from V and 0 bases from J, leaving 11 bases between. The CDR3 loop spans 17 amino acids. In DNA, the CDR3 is TGCGCCAGCAGCCAAGATATCTCGAGTGCAACTAATGAAAAACTGTTTTTT. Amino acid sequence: CASSQDISSATNEKLFF.

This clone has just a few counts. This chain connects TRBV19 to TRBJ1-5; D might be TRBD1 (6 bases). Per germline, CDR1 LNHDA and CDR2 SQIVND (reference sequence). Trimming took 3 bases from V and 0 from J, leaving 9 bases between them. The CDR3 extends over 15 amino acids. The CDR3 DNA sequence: TGTGCCAGTAGTATCAGGGGAGTTAGCAATCAGCCCCAGCATTTT. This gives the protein CASSIRGVSNQPQHF.

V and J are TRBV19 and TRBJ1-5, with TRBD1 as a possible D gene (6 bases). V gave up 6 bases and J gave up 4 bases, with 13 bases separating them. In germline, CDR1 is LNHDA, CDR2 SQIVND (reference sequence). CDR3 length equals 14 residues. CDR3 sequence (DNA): TGTGCCAGTAGGTTGCAGGGGCCAAATCAGCCCCAGCATTTT. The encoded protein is CASRLQGPNQPQHF.

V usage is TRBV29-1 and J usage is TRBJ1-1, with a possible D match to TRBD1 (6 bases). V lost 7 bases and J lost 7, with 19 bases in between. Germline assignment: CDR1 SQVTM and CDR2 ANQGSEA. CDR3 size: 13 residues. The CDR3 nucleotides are TGCAGCGCCGTCGGACAGTTTGTATTTGAAGCTTTCTTT. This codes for CSAVGQFVFEAFF.

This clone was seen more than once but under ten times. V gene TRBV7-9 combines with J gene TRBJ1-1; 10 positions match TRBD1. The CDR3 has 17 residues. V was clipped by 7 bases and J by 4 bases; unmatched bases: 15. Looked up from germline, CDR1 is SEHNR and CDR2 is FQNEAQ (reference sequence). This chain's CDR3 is CASTHLRQGAWSTEAFF. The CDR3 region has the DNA TGTGCCAGCACCCACCTCCGACAGGGGGCATGGAGCACTGAAGCTTTCTTT.

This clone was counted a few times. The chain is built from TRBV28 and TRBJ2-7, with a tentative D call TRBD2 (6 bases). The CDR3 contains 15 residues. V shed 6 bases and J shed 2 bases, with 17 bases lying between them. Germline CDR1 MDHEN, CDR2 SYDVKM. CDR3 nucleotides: TGTGCCAGCAGAGGAGGGAATAGAGGTCCCTACGAGCAGTACTTC. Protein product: CASRGGNRGPYEQYF.

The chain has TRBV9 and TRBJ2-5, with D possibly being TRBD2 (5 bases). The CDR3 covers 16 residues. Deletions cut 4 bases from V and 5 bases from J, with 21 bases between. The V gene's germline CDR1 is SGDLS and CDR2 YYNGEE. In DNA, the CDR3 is TGTGCCAGCAGCACCCAGCCCACCGTACGCGGGGAGACCCAGTACTTC. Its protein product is CASSTQPTVRGETQYF.

The CDR3: CASSQQGIRGRAFF. The CDR3 DNA is TGCGCCAGCAGCCAACAGGGGATACGGGGTCGAGCTTTCTTT. The chain uses TRBV4-3 and TRBJ1-1, with D maybe TRBD1 (6 bases). Germline-derived CDR1 and CDR2 are LGHNA and YSLEER. Trimming took off 2 bases at V and 10 bases at J, with 17 bases between the two ends. This CDR3 is built from 14 residues.

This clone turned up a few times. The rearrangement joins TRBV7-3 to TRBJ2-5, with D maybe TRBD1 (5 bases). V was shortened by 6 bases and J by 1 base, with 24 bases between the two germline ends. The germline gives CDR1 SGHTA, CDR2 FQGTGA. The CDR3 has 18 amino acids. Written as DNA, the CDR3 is TGTGCCAGCAGTCCGCTTGGGGCGACCTACGGCATCCAAGAGACCCAGTACTTC. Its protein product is CASSPLGATYGIQETQYF.